These 20 T cell receptor beta chains share one sample of origin, sequenced in a study of CDR3 diversity in severe acne. TCRdb ran MiXCR on the PCR reads and lists one entry per CDR3 protein. The sample holds roughly 100,000 distinct CDR3 sequences, roughly half seen once. The sample comprised blood. Source of these receptors: a male donor with acne.

This clonotype was seen at least ten times. V and J are TRBV15 and TRBJ2-1; 7 bases are shared with TRBD2. The CDR3 sequence is 14 residues long. Trimming at V came to 0 bases and at J to 6 bases, leaving 2 bases not matched to a gene. Germline V gene data show CDR1 as LNHNV and CDR2 as YYDKDF (reference sequence). CDR3 in amino acids: CATSRDAGANEQFF. The DNA of the CDR3 is TGTGCCACCAGCAGAGATGCGGGAGCCAATGAGCAGTTCTTC.

The chain recombines TRBV29-1 with TRBJ2-7; the D gene is possibly TRBD2 (7 bases). CDR1 is SQVTM and CDR2 is ANQGSEA in the germline V gene. The CDR3 totals 13 residues. With 7 bases removed from V and 6 bases from J, the gap between germline ends came to 19 bases. CDR3 DNA: TGCAGCGCAGGGGCGGGAGACTACTCCGAGCAGTACTTC. It encodes CSAGAGDYSEQYF.

Many counts were recorded for this clonotype. The rearrangement links TRBV12-3 or TRBV12-4 to TRBJ1-5; weak D call: TRBD1 (6 bases). This CDR3 contains 12 residues. The ends were cut back, 5 bases at V and 9 bases at J, with 11 bases in the middle. The CDR3 DNA reads TGTGCCAGCAGTGGGGGGCAGGGGCCCCAGCATTTT. Protein product: CASSGGQGPQHF.

Comment on this clonotype: This may come from a read error, since a much larger clone is one base off. V and J are TRBV7-6 and TRBJ2-7, with D maybe TRBD2 (6 bases). The length of the CDR3 is 15 residues. Germline CDR1 SGHVS, CDR2 FNYEAQ. V was pared by 5 bases and J by 3 bases, with 17 bases between. CDR3 loop: CASSTGLTGDYEQYF. For the CDR3, the DNA is TGTGCCAGCAGCACCGGACTAACGGGGGACTACGAGCAGTACTTC.

J is TRBJ2-1 and V is TRBV7-9; TRBD2 agrees at 15 bases. CDR3 length: 14 residues. V shed 5 bases and J 12 bases; nucleotides not matched to a gene: 5. CDR1 and CDR2 (germline): SEHNR, FQNEAQ (reference sequence). The CDR3 here is CASSKPGLAGGQFF. CDR3 nucleotide sequence: TGTGCCAGCAGCAAACCGGGACTAGCGGGAGGGCAGTTCTTC.

The V gene is TRBV10-3, the J gene TRBJ2-2, with D tentatively TRBD2 (5 bases). The CDR3 runs 14 residues. V dropped 7 bases and J dropped 1 base, with 10 bases sitting between them. From germline, CDR1 is ENHRY and CDR2 SYGVKD. The CDR3 coding sequence is TGTGCCATCAACGGGGAAGGGAACACCGGGGAGCTGTTTTTT. Residues: CAINGEGNTGELFF.

The V and J genes are TRBV20-1 and TRBJ2-7, with TRBD2 matching 11 bases. The CDR3 contains 14 residues. The germline CDR1 and CDR2 sequences are DFQATT and SNEGSKA (reference sequence). This chain's CDR3 is CRVHGTSGNYEQYF. CDR3 nucleotide sequence: TGCAGAGTTCACGGGACTAGCGGAAACTACGAGCAGTACTTC.

This clonotype was observed at least ten times. This chain joins TRBV5-1 and TRBJ2-1; possible D gene TRBD1, 5 bases. Trimming shortened V by 4 bases and J by 0 bases, and 11 bases separated the two germline ends. This CDR3 comprises 15 residues. Germline CDR1 reads SGHRS; CDR2 reads YFSETQ. CDR3 sequence reads: CASSPTASSYNEQFF. The CDR3 DNA sequence: TGCGCCAGCAGCCCGACAGCCAGCTCCTACAATGAGCAGTTCTTC. Complete variable domain (other parts from reference TRBV5-1 and TRBJ2-1): KAGVTQTPRYLIKTRGQQVTLSCSPISGHRSVSWYQQTPGQGLQFLFEYFSETQRNKGNFPGRFSGRQFSNSRSEMNVSTLELGDSALYLCASSPTASSYNEQFFGPGTRLTVL.

The gene calls are TRBV19 and TRBJ2-3, with D perhaps matching TRBD1 (6 bases). V was trimmed by 0 bases and J by 11 bases, leaving 9 bases between them. Germline-derived CDR1 and CDR2 are LNHDA and SQIVND (reference sequence). This CDR3 comprises 12 residues. The CDR3 DNA is TGTGCCAGTAGTATAGAAGGACAGCGGCAGTATTTT. Residues: CASSIEGQRQYF.

The CDR3 is CSARDVTSGGVGEQFF. In DNA form, the CDR3 reads TGCAGTGCTAGAGATGTAACTAGCGGGGGGGTCGGCGAGCAGTTCTTC. The chain is built from TRBV20-1 and TRBJ2-1, with 13 bases lining up with TRBD2. V shed 0 bases and J 10 bases; nucleotides not matched to a gene: 9. Per the germline V gene, CDR1 is DFQATT and CDR2 is SNEGSKA (reference sequence). The CDR3 runs 16 residues.

This clonotype was found many times. V is TRBV5-1 and J is TRBJ2-3; 10 bases agree with TRBD2. The junction had 6 bases not matched to a gene; V was cut back by 2 bases and J by 3 bases. This CDR3 contains 16 residues. From germline, CDR1 is SGHRS and CDR2 YFSETQ. CDR3 amino acids: CASSFDLAGETDTQYF. As DNA, the CDR3 is TGCGCCAGCAGCTTTGATCTAGCGGGAGAAACAGATACGCAGTATTTT.

This clonotype was detected only once. This chain links TRBV7-8 with TRBJ1-5; 7 bases line up with TRBD1. Germline V gives CDR1 SGHVS, CDR2 FQNEAQ. V was pared by 5 bases and J by 11 bases, with 6 bases of the junction left unmatched. The CDR3 contains 12 residues. The CDR3 coding sequence is TGTGCCAGCAGCAACCGGGACAGCGCCCAGCATTTT. Amino acids: CASSNRDSAQHF.

This clonotype occurred many times. CDR3 loop: CASSLRGGGGFGEQYF. The DNA for the CDR3 is TGCGCCAGCAGCTTGAGGGGCGGGGGTGGTTTCGGCGAGCAGTACTTC. The chain joins TRBV5-1 to TRBJ2-7; 7 nucleotides align to TRBD2. V lost 1 base, J lost 6 bases, and 13 bases stayed unmatched. The CDR3 extends over 16 amino acids. CDR1 is SGHRS and CDR2 is YFSETQ in the germline V gene.

On this clonotype: This sequence may be a read error, since a much larger clone differs from it by one base. The chain joins TRBV2 to TRBJ1-1, with D hard to call. The germline CDR1 and CDR2 sequences are SNHLY and FYNNEI. The CDR3 runs 15 residues. Trimming shortened V by 7 bases and J by 4 bases, and 19 bases separated the two germline ends. CDR3 DNA sequence: TGTGCCAGCAAGATTCACCAGGAGATGAGCACTGAAGCTTTCTTT. It yields the protein CASKIHQEMSTEAFF.

The V call is TRBV10-3, the J call TRBJ2-7, with D tentatively TRBD2 (6 bases). The CDR3 consists of 14 residues. Germline V gene lookup returns CDR1 ENHRY and CDR2 SYGVKD. V lost 10 bases and J lost 0, with 16 bases in between. In nucleotides, the CDR3 is TGTGCCAGCGGGACGCCTACAAGCTCCTACGAGCAGTACTTC. As protein: CASGTPTSSYEQYF.

At least ten counts were recorded for this clonotype. V gene TRBV6-4 combines with J gene TRBJ2-1; no reliable D call. The V end was cut by 6 bases, the J end by 6 bases, with 15 bases between. There are 14 residues in the CDR3. In germline, CDR1 is MRHNA, CDR2 SNTAGT. In nucleotides, the CDR3 is TGTGCCAGCAGCAATAAGGGCAGTGTCAATGAGCAGTTCTTC. It yields the protein CASSNKGSVNEQFF.

The chain links TRBV7-9 to TRBJ2-7, with D perhaps matching TRBD2 (7 bases). The CDR3 is made up of 17 amino acids. The V and J ends lost 2 bases and 2 bases respectively, with 19 bases between them. Germline CDR1 and CDR2: SEHNR and FQNEAQ (reference sequence). CDR3 protein: CASSLRGGGAPTYEQYF. The CDR3 DNA reads as TGTGCCAGCAGCTTAAGGGGGGGGGGGGCCCCGACCTACGAGCAGTACTTC.

The sample holds many counts of this clonotype. The chain couples TRBV6-4 to TRBJ1-1; TRBD1 is a possible D gene (6 bases). The CDR3 runs to 13 residues. Trimming pared 4 bases from V and 4 bases from J, leaving 10 bases between. CDR1 MRHNA and CDR2 SNTAGT come from the germline V gene. The DNA for the CDR3 is TGTGCCAGCAGTGCACAGGGCGGCACTGAAGCTTTCTTT. Protein sequence: CASSAQGGTEAFF.

This clonotype occurred once. The CDR3: CSARTAGTSGGEGEETQYF. The DNA for the CDR3 is TGCAGTGCTAGGACCGCCGGGACTAGTGGCGGGGAGGGGGAAGAGACCCAGTACTTC. The V gene is TRBV20-1, the J gene TRBJ2-5, with TRBD2 matching over 8 bases. J lost 3 bases, V lost 3 bases, and 21 bases had no gene match. CDR3 size: 19 residues. In germline, CDR1 is DFQATT, CDR2 SNEGSKA (reference sequence).

For this clonotype: This may come from a read error, since a much larger clone is one base off. For the CDR3, the DNA is TGTGCCTGCAGCTTAGAGGGGACGGAACGCTCTGGAAACACCATATATTTT. Its protein product is CACSLEGTERSGNTIYF. The V and J genes are TRBV7-9 and TRBJ1-3, with D perhaps matching TRBD1 (5 bases). This CDR3 comprises 17 residues. Germline loops: CDR1 SEHNR, CDR2 FQNEAQ (reference sequence).